Each of the 13 T cell receptor beta chains below was sequenced from the same sample in a study of PD-1 blockade in classical Hodgkin lymphoma. Relapse after autologous stem cell transplantation occurred in every patient, and brentuximab vedotin exposure varied. Measured with immunoSEQ multiplex PCR; TCRdb has only the in-frame clones, and not every one. The sample lists some 84,000 clones, around 86% occurring once. The specimen comprised peripheral blood mononuclear cells (PBMCs), sampled at baseline. Source of these receptors: a human donor with classical Hodgkin lymphoma.

The genes are TRBV4-1 and TRBJ2-7, with D perhaps matching TRBD2 (5 bases). Germline V gene sequence: CDR1 MGHRA, CDR2 YSYEKL. This CDR3 has 16 residues. V gave up 1 base and J gave up 7 bases, with 20 bases separating them. The CDR3 DNA is TGCGCCAGCAGCCAAGTGTTTGGCGGACTTATGAGTGAGCAGTACTTC. It codes for CASSQVFGGLMSEQYF.

In its sample, this clone was seen once. CDR3: CAIRRAYEQYF. DNA of the CDR3: TGTGCCATCCGCCGGGCTTACGAGCAGTACTTC. This chain links TRBV10-3 with TRBJ2-7; no reliable D call. The CDR3 consists of 11 residues. Trimming took 8 bases from V and 4 from J, leaving 9 bases between them. The germline CDR1 and CDR2 sequences are ENHRY and SYGVKD.

This clone was counted once. The V gene is TRBV2, the J gene TRBJ2-7; D perhaps matches TRBD1 (6 bases). V lost 6 bases to trimming and J lost 0 bases, with 15 bases between them. This CDR3 is built from 15 residues. CDR1 SNHLY and CDR2 FYNNEI come from the germline V gene. The CDR3, as DNA: TGTGCCAGCAGACCCACAGGGAAAGGCTCCTACGAGCAGTACTTC. Translated: CASRPTGKGSYEQYF.

This clone was recorded only once. V usage is TRBV29-1 and J usage is TRBJ2-1; 10 nucleotides match TRBD1. The CDR3 is made up of 14 amino acids. The germline CDR1 and CDR2 sequences are SQVTM and ANQGSEA. With 5 bases clipped from V and 2 bases from J, the junction kept 3 bases outside the gene matches. The CDR3 is CSVPGTGAYNEQFF. The DNA for the CDR3 is TGCAGCGTTCCCGGGACAGGGGCCTACAATGAGCAGTTCTTC.

The chain has TRBV19 and TRBJ1-5, with 10 bases lining up with TRBD1. This CDR3 spans 13 amino acids. In germline, CDR1 is LNHDA, CDR2 SQIVND (reference sequence). Losses at the gene ends were 5 bases for V and 6 bases for J; bases not matched to a gene: 1. The CDR3: CASSGDRGQPQHF. As DNA, the CDR3 is TGTGCCAGTAGTGGGGACAGGGGTCAGCCCCAGCATTTT. Full variable domain (rest looked up from reference TRBV19 and TRBJ1-5): DGGITQSPKYLFRKEGQNVTLSCEQNLNHDAMYWYRQDPGQGLRLIYYSQIVNDFQKGDIAEGYSVSREKKESFPLTVTSAQKNPTAFYLCASSGDRGQPQHFGDGTRLSIL.

The chain couples TRBV21-1 to TRBJ1-3. TRBV21-1 is reported as a pseudogene. This CDR3 region has 14 residues. The CDR3 sequence: CASNPGPGGNTIYF. In DNA form, the CDR3 reads TGTGCCAGCAATCCGGGGCCAGGGGGAAACACCATATATTTT.

CDR3 bases: TGTGCCAGCAGTGAGGTCACAGGGGGGGCAGATACGCAGTATTTT. Translation gives CASSEVTGGADTQYF. This chain uses TRBV6-1 with TRBJ2-3; tentatively, D is TRBD1 (8 bases). The CDR3 sequence is 15 residues long. Germline values: CDR1 MNHNS, CDR2 SASEGT. V was trimmed by 3 bases and J by 4 bases, leaving 14 bases between them.

V usage is TRBV27 and J usage is TRBJ2-3, with a tentative D call TRBD2 (6 bases). Germline V gene sequence: CDR1 MNHEY, CDR2 SMNVEV (reference sequence). The CDR3 is 14 residues long. Between the trimmed V and J ends, which lost 9 bases and 2 bases, there was a span of 15 bases. Written as DNA, the CDR3 is TGTGCCAGTTCGGGAGTAGAGGACACAGATACGCAGTATTTT. This sequence encodes CASSGVEDTDTQYF.

The rearrangement uses TRBV18 and TRBJ2-3; no firm D call. In germline, CDR1 is KGHSH, CDR2 LQKENI. The CDR3 runs 13 residues. The V end was cut by 2 bases, the J end by 3 bases, with 6 bases between. The CDR3 coding sequence is TGTGCCAGCTCACCAAGTAGTACAGATACGCAGTATTTT. This codes for CASSPSSTDTQYF.

In its sample, this clone was seen once. This rearrangement joins TRBV19 to TRBJ1-5, with D tentatively TRBD1 (5 bases). Germline lookup yields CDR1 LNHDA and CDR2 SQIVND (reference sequence). V lost 4 bases to trimming and J lost 1 base, with 23 bases between them. The CDR3 totals 19 residues. The CDR3 region has the DNA TGTGCCAGTAGTAAGGCGGGATGGGAAGGGGCTGGGAGCAATCAGCCCCAGCATTTT. Protein: CASSKAGWEGAGSNQPQHF.

The V and J genes are TRBV7-2 and TRBJ2-1, with TRBD1 matching 7 bases. CDR3 length equals 16 residues. V trimming: 2 bases; J trimming: 0 bases; junction bases outside the gene matches: 4. Looked up from germline, CDR1 is SGHTA and CDR2 is FQGNSA. CDR3 nucleotide sequence: TGTGCCAGCAGCTTACTCAACAGGGGCTCCTACAATGAGCAGTTCTTC. It is translated as CASSLLNRGSYNEQFF.

This chain links TRBV7-9 with TRBJ1-1; D is uncertain. Germline V gene sequence: CDR1 SEHNR, CDR2 FQNEAQ (reference sequence). V gave up 5 bases and J gave up 0 bases, with 13 bases separating them. CDR3 length: 15 residues. The CDR3: CASSPIWAMNTEAFF. The CDR3 DNA follows: TGTGCCAGCAGCCCTATTTGGGCAATGAACACTGAAGCTTTCTTT.

The chain carries TRBV2 and TRBJ2-5; 9 bases map to TRBD1. Germline loops: CDR1 SNHLY, CDR2 FYNNEI. V lost 11 bases to trimming and J lost 3 bases; unmatched junction nucleotides: 10. The CDR3 length is 14 residues. The CDR3 coding sequence is TGTGCCGGAACAGGGGGCGGGCCGAAAGAGACCCAGTACTTC. It codes for CAGTGGGPKETQYF.